This entry describes one T cell receptor beta chain. CDR1 and CDR2 (germline): MNHEY, SMNVEV (reference sequence). The CDR3 contains 14 residues. Trimming cost V 4 bases and J 0 bases, with 10 bases left between them. Authors' methods: Counts of nucleated cells, estimated from reference gene primer amplification, were obtained. Clones were read by immunoSEQ multiplex PCR, and TCRdb kept only the in-frame ones, dropping some. V, J and clone size are taken as reported in that table, and D and trimming were inferred from the DNA itself. Here the sample spans 330,000 or so clones, roughly 87% being singletons. These data originate in a study of blood T cell repertoires in COVID-19. Study as a whole: Sites across the United States, Italy and Spain contributed samples from acute and convalescent COVID-19.

The receptor comes from a man aged 25-45 years with COVID-19, enrolled during active disease. The specimen sequenced was peripheral blood. This chain uses TRBV27 with TRBJ2-7; TRBD2 is a possible D gene (6 bases). The CDR3 nucleotides read TGTGCCAGCAGTTGGGGAGGAAACTCCTACGAGCAGTACTTC. Residues: CASSWGGNSYEQYF.